Each of the 9 T cell receptor beta chains below was sequenced from the same sample in a study of hypomethylating agent response in myelodysplastic syndrome. Sequencing was performed with immunoSEQ multiplex PCR; in TCRdb, only in-frame clones are kept and a portion is missing. The top ten clones hold 20% to 30% of a sample with 2,500 to 3,500 clones, about 80% of them seen once. This sample comprised bone marrow, obtained before or after starting hypomethylating agent treatment for myelodysplastic syndrome (not recorded which). The receptors here all came from a human donor with myelodysplastic syndrome.

This sequence joins TRBV5-6 and TRBJ2-7; 7 bases line up with TRBD1. The CDR3 loop spans 14 amino acids. V was clipped by 6 bases and J by 3 bases; unmatched bases: 9. The germline V gene encodes CDR1 SGHDT and CDR2 YYEEEE. CDR3 DNA sequence: TGTGCCAGCAACCTTAAGGGACAGAGCTACGAGCAGTACTTC. Amino acids: CASNLKGQSYEQYF.

V gene TRBV2 combines with J gene TRBJ2-1; D gene ambiguous. CDR3 length: 12 amino acids. In germline, CDR1 is SNHLY, CDR2 FYNNEI. V was trimmed by 6 bases and J by 10 bases, leaving 13 bases between them. The CDR3 spells CASSAPSEEQFF. CDR3 DNA: TGTGCCAGCAGCGCCCCCTCTGAAGAGCAGTTCTTC. The variable domain in full, with the rest retrieved from reference TRBV2 and TRBJ2-1, is EPEVTQTPSHQVTQMGQEVILRCVPISNHLYFYWYRQILGQKVEFLVSFYNNEISEKSEIFDDQFSVERPDGSNFTLKIRSTKLEDSAMYFCASSAPSEEQFFGPGTRLTVL.

The chain couples TRBV18 to TRBJ2-4; D is unclear. CDR1 is KGHSH and CDR2 is LQKENI in the germline V gene. The V end was cut by 2 bases, the J end by 1 base, with 12 bases between. This CDR3 has 16 residues. For the CDR3, the DNA is TGTGCCAGCTCACCATTGGAGAGTCTGGCCAAAAACATTCAGTACTTC. Its protein is CASSPLESLAKNIQYF.

The CDR3: CASSRADTSVGYTF. The CDR3 nucleotides are TGCGCCAGCAGCCGCGCCGATACTTCGGTGGGCTACACCTTC. V usage is TRBV4-1 and J usage is TRBJ1-2, with D unclear. From germline, CDR1 is MGHRA and CDR2 YSYEKL. This CDR3 is 14 amino acids long. Trimming removed 4 bases at V and 8 bases at J, with 17 bases between.

The gene calls are TRBV7-8 and TRBJ1-3, with TRBD1 as a possible D gene (5 bases). Germline V gene sequence: CDR1 SGHVS, CDR2 FQNEAQ. V was cut by 2 bases and J by 3 bases, with 14 bases left in between. The CDR3 is 16 amino acids. The CDR3 reads CASSLILGRDGNTIYF. CDR3 coding DNA: TGTGCCAGCAGCTTAATCTTGGGACGGGATGGAAACACCATATATTTT.

This clone was found once. The chain employs TRBV5-4 and TRBJ2-7; tentatively, D is TRBD2 (6 bases). Germline V CDR1 and CDR2: SGHNT, YYREEE (reference sequence). Trimming cost V 5 bases and J 0 bases, with 15 bases left between them. The length of the CDR3 is 15 residues. The CDR3 DNA follows: TGTGCCAGCAGTCGCGGGACGGCGAGCTCCTACGAGCAGTACTTC. It codes for CASSRGTASSYEQYF.

The CDR3 spells CASSSFPGPRLFF. The CDR3 nucleotides are TGTGCCAGCAGCTCTTTTCCGGGACCCCGACTGTTTTTT. The chain links TRBV7-9 to TRBJ1-4; D may be TRBD1 (5 bases). This CDR3 spans 13 amino acids. The germline CDR1 and CDR2 sequences are SEHNR and FQNEAQ (reference sequence). V dropped 4 bases and J dropped 13 bases, with 16 bases sitting between them.

The chain joins TRBV6-5 to TRBJ2-5, with a tentative D call TRBD2 (6 bases). The J call may be in error: the DNA end matches TRBJ2-7 better. CDR1 is MNHEY and CDR2 is SVGAGI in the germline V gene. The CDR3 contains 15 residues. CDR3 sequence (DNA): TGTGCCAGCAGTCACCGGGACTGGAGCTCCTACGAGCAGTACTTC. Translation: CASSHRDWSSYEQYF.

V usage is TRBV27 and J usage is TRBJ2-5; 9 bases match TRBD1. CDR3 length equals 15 residues. After removal of 5 bases from V and 5 bases from J, the junction contained 9 bases not matched to a gene. Germline V gene data show CDR1 as MNHEY and CDR2 as SMNVEV (reference sequence). CDR3: CASSPITGGGETQYF. In DNA, the CDR3 is TGTGCCAGCAGTCCAATTACAGGGGGCGGTGAGACCCAGTACTTC.